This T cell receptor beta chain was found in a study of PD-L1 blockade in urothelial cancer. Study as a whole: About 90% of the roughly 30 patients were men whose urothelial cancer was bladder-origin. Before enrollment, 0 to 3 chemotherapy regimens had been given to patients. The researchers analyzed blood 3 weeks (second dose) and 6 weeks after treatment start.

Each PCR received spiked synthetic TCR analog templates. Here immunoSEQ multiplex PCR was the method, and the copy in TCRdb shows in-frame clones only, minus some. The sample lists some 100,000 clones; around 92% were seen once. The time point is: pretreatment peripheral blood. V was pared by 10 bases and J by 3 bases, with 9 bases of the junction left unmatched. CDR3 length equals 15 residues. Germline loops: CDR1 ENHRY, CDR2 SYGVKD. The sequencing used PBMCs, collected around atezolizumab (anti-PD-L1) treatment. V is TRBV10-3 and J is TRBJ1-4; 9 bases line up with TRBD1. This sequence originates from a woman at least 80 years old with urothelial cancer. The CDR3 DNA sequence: TGTGCCACAACTGGGGGACAGGGTTCTAATGAAAAACTGTTTTTT. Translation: CATTGGQGSNEKLFF.